A selection of T cell receptor beta chains follows, all from one sample in a study of blood T cell repertoires in COVID-19. Clones were read by immunoSEQ multiplex PCR, and TCRdb kept only the in-frame ones, dropping some. Of 95,000 to 100,000 clones in the sample, approximately 84% were seen once. The sequenced sample was peripheral blood. The receptors shown here come from a woman older than 75 with acute or convalescent COVID-19. CDR3s include the opening cysteine and the closing phenylalanine or tryptophan. D genes are given only for firm matches. Clone size is stated in some rows and not others, as once, few, many or a class when expanded.

NA,NA,TRBJ2-5,TRBV27,CASSLLGGRGETQYF,TGTGCCAGCAGTTTACTTGGTGGTAGAGGGGAGACCCAGTACTTC
NA,NA,TRBJ1-1,TRBV3-1/TRBV3-2,CASSNTQTGMNTEAFF,TGTGCCAGCAGCAATACTCAGACAGGAATGAACACTGAAGCTTTCTTT
NA,few,TRBJ2-1,TRBV7-2,CASSLAFEKRVSYNEQFF,TGTGCCAGCAGCTTAGCATTCGAAAAACGGGTATCCTACAATGAGCAGTTCTTC
TRBD1,NA,TRBJ1-2,TRBV7-9,CASSLAGGSNYGYTF,TGTGCCAGCAGCTTAGCAGGGGGCAGTAACTATGGCTACACCTTC
NA,few,TRBJ2-3,TRBV11-2,CASSLLARSGFYTDTQYF,TGTGCCAGCAGCTTATTGGCCCGAAGCGGTTTTTACACAGATACGCAGTATTTT
NA,once,TRBJ1-4,TRBV5-4,CASSGGQRGEKLFF,TGTGCCAGCAGCGGGGGGCAGCGGGGTGAAAAACTGTTTTTT
TRBD1,NA,TRBJ1-2,TRBV6-2/TRBV6-3,CASSYALYRTPGQGYGYTF,TGTGCCAGCAGTTATGCCCTTTACAGAACCCCCGGACAGGGCTATGGCTACACCTTC
NA,NA,TRBJ1-1,TRBV6-5,CASTGQNTEAFF,TGTGCCAGCACAGGACAGAACACTGAAGCTTTCTTT
NA,NA,TRBJ1-1,TRBV5-4,CASSLRPNTEAFF,TGTGCCAGCAGCCTGCGGCCGAACACTGAAGCTTTCTTT
TRBD1,NA,TRBJ2-1,TRBV3-1/TRBV3-2,CASSHLYRGPHNEQFF,TGTGCCAGCAGCCACCTCTACAGGGGGCCCCACAATGAGCAGTTCTTC
NA,NA,TRBJ2-1,TRBV11-3,CASSLDSKRHEQFF,TGTGCCAGCAGCTTAGATTCAAAGAGGCATGAGCAGTTCTTC
NA,few,TRBJ2-1,TRBV28,CASSLSLSGSWGNEQFF,TGTGCCAGCAGTTTAAGCCTTAGCGGATCCTGGGGCAATGAGCAGTTCTTC
TRBD1,NA,TRBJ2-7,TRBV19,CASSINSGQTYEQYF,TGTGCCAGTAGTATCAATTCGGGACAGACTTACGAGCAGTACTTC
TRBD1,NA,TRBJ1-3,TRBV9,CASSVEGTGSSSSGNTIYF,TGTGCCAGCAGCGTAGAGGGGACAGGGAGTAGTAGTTCGGGAAACACCATATATTTT
TRBD1,NA,TRBJ1-5,TRBV27,CASSFGAGTAPQHF,TGTGCCAGCAGTTTCGGGGCAGGGACAGCGCCCCAGCATTTT
TRBD1,NA,TRBJ1-2,TRBV18,CASSIQGDLYGYTF,TGTGCCAGCTCAATTCAGGGGGACCTCTATGGCTACACCTTC